The clone carrying this T cell receptor (beta chain) has a handful of counts. The sample comes from a study of patients and donors after allogeneic stem cell transplantation. Trimming at V came to 6 bases and at J to 5 bases, leaving 9 bases not matched to a gene. Germline values: CDR1 MNHNS, CDR2 SASEGT. This CDR3 has 15 amino acids. TCRdb fed the RT-PCR reads into MiXCR, producing one record per CDR3 protein. The sample holds about a million distinct CDR3 sequences, roughly 18% seen once. J is TRBJ2-2 and V is TRBV6-1, with TRBD1 matching over 7 bases. The sequence was obtained from a human donor who was either an allogeneic HSCT recipient or a stem cell or donor lymphocyte infusion donor (not recorded which). It is not recorded whose cells these are; they may come from a transplant donor. The sequenced material came from blood, either unsorted or a sorted T cell fraction (not recorded which). This chain's CDR3 is CASSLWTGGTGELFF. The CDR3, as DNA: TGTGCCAGCAGCCTCTGGACAGGAGGAACCGGGGAGCTGTTTTTT.